This T cell receptor (beta chain) originates from a study of cytomegalovirus exposure and HLA in healthy donors. The PCR employed 60 Vbeta primers together with 13 Jbeta primers. Profiled with immunoSEQ multiplex PCR; TCRdb holds only in-frame clones, not every one. Among roughly 130,000 clones listed, around three quarters were seen once. J lost 2 bases, V lost 6 bases, and 8 bases had no gene match. There are 15 residues in the CDR3. The germline CDR1 and CDR2 sequences are MRHNA and SNTAGT. Specimen: PBMCs. This chain connects TRBV6-4 to TRBJ2-3, with 7 bases lining up with TRBD1. The TCR originated in a male donor in good health and CMV-seronegative. CDR3 protein: CASREGGSDTDTQYF. The DNA of the CDR3 is TGTGCCAGCAGGGAAGGGGGCTCTGACACAGATACGCAGTATTTT.